A single sample gave rise to the 30 T cell receptor beta chains below, sequenced in a study of cytomegalovirus exposure and HLA in healthy donors. 13 Jbeta primers and 60 Vbeta primers were used for the PCR. Sequencing used immunoSEQ multiplex PCR; TCRdb keeps in-frame clones, though not all of them. In the table there are about 190,000 clones, 80% to 85% of which are singletons. The specimen was PBMCs. All receptors derive from a woman between 18 and 29 years old in good health and CMV-seronegative.

This chain links TRBV28 with TRBJ1-2; 8 bases match TRBD1. The CDR3 runs to 17 residues. Germline CDR1 reads MDHEN; CDR2 reads SYDVKM. V dropped 6 bases and J dropped 0; count of bases not matched to a gene: 12. This chain's CDR3 is CASSPQGVLLTNYGYTF. The DNA for the CDR3 is TGTGCCAGCAGCCCACAGGGGGTACTTTTAACTAACTATGGCTACACCTTC.

The J gene is TRBJ1-2, the V gene TRBV7-2; 9 positions agree with TRBD1. The CDR3 consists of 14 residues. With 5 bases clipped from V and 5 bases from J, the junction kept 6 bases outside the gene matches. Germline CDR1 and CDR2: SGHTA and FQGNSA. The CDR3 loop reads CASSNRDRDYGYTF. CDR3 sequence (DNA): TGTGCCAGCAGCAACAGGGACAGGGATTATGGCTACACCTTC.

This chain uses TRBV5-4 with TRBJ1-1; a weak D match, TRBD1 (6 bases). V was pared by 4 bases and J by 4 bases, with 17 bases between. The germline CDR1 and CDR2 sequences are SGHNT and YYREEE (reference sequence). The CDR3 spans 15 residues. This CDR3 is CASSADGGPGTEAFF. The CDR3 DNA reads as TGTGCCAGCAGCGCGGACGGGGGGCCGGGCACTGAAGCTTTCTTT.

The V and J genes are TRBV5-4 and TRBJ2-1; possibly TRBD1 for D (6 bases). With 1 base removed from V and 6 bases from J, the gap between germline ends came to 11 bases. The germline V gene has CDR1 SGHNT and CDR2 YYREEE (reference sequence). The length of the CDR3 is 14 residues. The chain's CDR3 is CASSLNLGGNEQFF. The CDR3 region has the DNA TGTGCCAGCAGCTTGAACCTAGGGGGCAATGAGCAGTTCTTC.

The chain carries TRBV5-1 and TRBJ2-6; D perhaps matches TRBD2 (5 bases). This CDR3 is 15 amino acids long. V was shortened by 2 bases and J by 1 base, with 7 bases between the two germline ends. Germline CDR1 SGHRS, CDR2 YFSETQ. In nucleotides, the CDR3 is TGCGCCAGCAGCTTCGGACTGTCTGGGGCCAACGTCCTGACTTTC. Residues: CASSFGLSGANVLTF.

The gene calls are TRBV7-8 and TRBJ1-5, with no clear D. Trimming shortened V by 5 bases and J by 2 bases, and 25 bases separated the two germline ends. The germline gives CDR1 SGHVS, CDR2 FQNEAQ. The CDR3 has 19 residues. The CDR3 DNA reads as TGTGCCAGCAGCCCCGGCGTGTCGCGGTGGAAGGATGGCAATCAGCCCCAGCATTTT. It encodes CASSPGVSRWKDGNQPQHF.

V usage is TRBV11-1 and J usage is TRBJ2-5, with 9 bases that match TRBD1. V lost 10 bases, J lost 4 bases, and 4 bases stayed unmatched. The CDR3 consists of 12 residues. Germline V CDR1 and CDR2: SGHAT, FQDESV (reference sequence). The CDR3 DNA reads as TGTGCCACGGGACAGGGACGAGAGACCCAGTACTTC. Its protein is CATGQGRETQYF.

V is TRBV19 and J is TRBJ2-5; D unresolved. Germline CDR1 LNHDA, CDR2 SQIVND (reference sequence). Deletions cut 7 bases from V and 5 bases from J, with 8 bases between. This CDR3 is built from 11 residues. CDR3 DNA sequence: TGTGCCAGTACCGGGTCGGAGACCCAGTACTTC. Protein: CASTGSETQYF.

J is TRBJ1-3 and V is TRBV5-1; unclear D gene. Deletions cut 0 bases from V and 4 bases from J, with 5 bases between. This CDR3 has 13 amino acids. CDR1 is SGHRS, CDR2 YFSETQ, per germline. The CDR3 reads CASSLATGNTIYF. The CDR3, as DNA: TGCGCCAGCAGCTTGGCTACGGGAAACACCATATATTTT.

The chain couples TRBV6-1 to TRBJ2-7; 9 bases agree with TRBD2. The CDR3 contains 15 residues. Trimming at V came to 6 bases and at J to 0 bases, leaving 6 bases not matched to a gene. CDR1 MNHNS and CDR2 SASEGT come from the germline V gene. CDR3 in amino acids: CASSRGTSISYEQYF. The CDR3 DNA follows: TGTGCCAGCAGCCGGGGGACTAGCATCTCCTACGAGCAGTACTTC.

This chain links TRBV28 with TRBJ1-4; TRBD1 aligns across 8 bases. Losses at the gene ends were 9 bases for V and 3 bases for J; bases not matched to a gene: 6. CDR3 size: 14 residues. Germline values: CDR1 MDHEN, CDR2 SYDVKM. This chain's CDR3 is CASIQGGSNEKLFF. CDR3 nucleotide sequence: TGTGCCAGTATACAGGGGGGTTCTAATGAAAAACTGTTTTTT.

The chain carries TRBV7-9 and TRBJ1-1; tentatively, D is TRBD1 (5 bases). Germline V CDR1 and CDR2: SEHNR, FQNEAQ (reference sequence). This CDR3 is 13 amino acids long. V lost 1 base to trimming and J lost 11 bases, with 14 bases between them. The CDR3 loop is CASSLEGPYGAFF. In DNA form, the CDR3 reads TGTGCCAGCAGCTTAGAGGGGCCTTACGGGGCTTTCTTT.

This clone has only one observation. The chain carries TRBV18 and TRBJ1-1; D perhaps matches TRBD1 (5 bases). V lost 6 bases and J lost 4, with 12 bases in between. The CDR3 has 13 amino acids. Germline CDR1 reads KGHSH; CDR2 reads LQKENI. The CDR3: CASSSGRGTEAFF. CDR3 DNA: TGTGCCAGCTCGTCAGGAAGGGGCACTGAAGCTTTCTTT.

The V gene is TRBV19, the J gene TRBJ2-7, with D perhaps matching TRBD1 (7 bases). V was trimmed by 5 bases and J by 1 base, leaving 15 bases between them. This CDR3 has 15 residues. Germline CDR1 LNHDA, CDR2 SQIVND (reference sequence). CDR3 coding DNA: TGTGCCAGTAGTCTCGCAGGGGGGAATTCCTACGAGCAGTACTTC. This encodes CASSLAGGNSYEQYF.

The V gene is TRBV9, the J gene TRBJ2-2; 9 bases are a match to TRBD2. Losses at the gene ends were 3 bases for V and 4 bases for J; bases not matched to a gene: 4. Germline loops: CDR1 SGDLS, CDR2 YYNGEE. The CDR3 totals 15 residues. The CDR3 coding sequence is TGTGCCAGCAGCGGACTTAGCGGGAGCACCGGGGAGCTGTTTTTT. This codes for CASSGLSGSTGELFF.

This chain links TRBV29-1 with TRBJ2-5; 7 nucleotides match TRBD2. Germline assignment: CDR1 SQVTM and CDR2 ANQGSEA. Trimming cost V 4 bases and J 3 bases; bases outside gene matches: 2. This CDR3 has 12 amino acids. The CDR3 sequence: CSVGGGEETQYF. The CDR3 coding sequence is TGCAGCGTTGGTGGGGGGGAAGAGACCCAGTACTTC.

The genes are TRBV7-9 and TRBJ1-1, with unresolved D. The V gene lost 4 bases and the J gene lost 6 bases, with 15 bases spanning the gap. Germline V gives CDR1 SEHNR, CDR2 FQNEAQ (reference sequence). The CDR3 consists of 14 residues. The CDR3 loop is CASSSDLWAAEAFF. The CDR3, as DNA: TGTGCCAGCAGCTCAGATTTGTGGGCCGCTGAAGCTTTCTTT.

This clone appeared once. V is TRBV7-2 and J is TRBJ1-2; D gene uncertain. V lost 5 bases and J lost 3, with 16 bases in between. The CDR3 is 15 residues long. The germline V gene has CDR1 SGHTA and CDR2 FQGNSA. The CDR3 sequence is CASSPGEAEDYGYTF. The CDR3 DNA reads as TGTGCCAGCAGCCCCGGTGAGGCGGAAGACTATGGCTACACCTTC.

V gene TRBV7-9 combines with J gene TRBJ2-1; TRBD2 matches at 10 bases. This CDR3 has 17 amino acids. J was trimmed by 2 bases and V by 4 bases; bases with no gene match: 8. From germline, CDR1 is SEHNR and CDR2 FQNEAQ (reference sequence). The CDR3 DNA is TGTGCCAGCAGCTCGAACGCCGGGACTAGCGCCTACAATGAGCAGTTCTTC. Protein sequence: CASSSNAGTSAYNEQFF.

The genes are TRBV4-1 and TRBJ2-1; no definite D call. Germline V lookup: CDR1 MGHRA, CDR2 YSYEKL. Trimming left V 0 bases short and J 0 bases short, with 15 bases between. The CDR3 has 18 amino acids. The CDR3 DNA follows: TGCGCCAGCAGCCAAGACGCGACGAGTTCGGGCTCCTACAATGAGCAGTTCTTC. It yields the protein CASSQDATSSGSYNEQFF.

The chain uses TRBV5-4 and TRBJ2-4, with 9 bases that match TRBD2. The CDR3 loop spans 16 amino acids. Germline CDR1 is SGHNT and CDR2 is YYREEE (reference sequence). With V trimmed by 5 bases and J by 7 bases, 13 bases remained unmatched. As DNA, the CDR3 is TGTGCCAGCAGTCGTGATTTAGGGACTAGCAATAACATTCAGTACTTC. Protein product: CASSRDLGTSNNIQYF.

The rearrangement uses TRBV28 and TRBJ1-1; 11 bases agree with TRBD1. The J segment lost 5 bases and the V segment lost 8 bases, leaving 7 bases of the junction unmatched. The CDR3 is 14 amino acids. Looked up from germline, CDR1 is MDHEN and CDR2 is SYDVKM. CDR3 DNA: TGTGCCAGCGATCCCGGGACAGGGGGAACTGAAGCTTTCTTT. This encodes CASDPGTGGTEAFF.

V gene TRBV6-5 combines with J gene TRBJ1-2; D may be TRBD1 (6 bases). This CDR3 comprises 15 residues. CDR1 is MNHEY and CDR2 is SVGAGI in the germline V gene. V shed 2 bases and J shed 4 bases, with 14 bases lying between them. The CDR3 region has the DNA TGTGCCAGCAGTTACACGAGCGGGGGCGCCTATGGCTACACCTTC. It translates to CASSYTSGGAYGYTF.

The chain has TRBV25-1 and TRBJ2-5; 7 nucleotides agree with TRBD1. The DNA end is a closer match to TRBJ2-7, so the J assignment may be wrong. The CDR3 is made up of 13 amino acids. The germline V gene has CDR1 MGHDK and CDR2 SYGVNS. CDR3 DNA: TGTGCCAGCAGCGCCGGACAGGCCTACGAGCAGTACTTC. Its translation: CASSAGQAYEQYF.

The chain joins TRBV7-6 to TRBJ2-7, with 7 bases fitting TRBD1. The CDR3 loop spans 15 amino acids. The ends lost 1 base at V and 3 bases at J; junction bases unmatched: 6. Germline loops: CDR1 SGHVS, CDR2 FNYEAQ. The CDR3 DNA sequence: TGTGCCAGCAGCTTAGGTACAGGGGAAGGCTACGAGCAGTACTTC. It codes for CASSLGTGEGYEQYF.

The gene calls are TRBV5-1 and TRBJ2-1; TRBD2 might be the D (5 bases). The CDR3 length is 14 residues. Germline loops: CDR1 SGHRS, CDR2 YFSETQ. Trimming cost V 4 bases and J 0 bases, with 8 bases left between them. Here the CDR3 DNA reads TGCGCCAGCAGCGCTAGCAGCTCCTACAATGAGCAGTTCTTC. Amino acids: CASSASSSYNEQFF.

This clone has a handful of counts. Written as DNA, the CDR3 is TGTGCCAGCAGCTTGGTCGCCGGGGGAGGCCCCCACAATGAGCAGTTCTTC. It yields the protein CASSLVAGGGPHNEQFF. This chain joins TRBV5-5 and TRBJ2-1, with a possible D match to TRBD2 (6 bases). The CDR3 loop spans 17 amino acids. CDR1 is SGHKS and CDR2 is YYEKEE in the germline V gene (reference sequence). Trimming removed 0 bases from V and 5 bases from J, with 18 bases in between.

This chain uses TRBV28 with TRBJ1-1; the D is unclear. Trimming removed 10 bases at V and 3 bases at J, with 12 bases between. CDR1 is MDHEN and CDR2 is SYDVKM in the germline V gene. The CDR3 is 12 amino acids. The chain's CDR3 is CATRFVDTEAFF. CDR3 DNA: TGTGCCACGCGGTTTGTCGACACTGAAGCTTTCTTT.

This sequence joins TRBV11-1 and TRBJ2-1, with TRBD2 matching over 16 bases. Trimming cost V 4 bases and J 10 bases; bases outside gene matches: 7. The CDR3 length is 16 residues. The germline CDR1 and CDR2 sequences are SGHAT and FQDESV (reference sequence). The CDR3: CASSSGLAGGPEEQFF. DNA of the CDR3: TGTGCCAGCAGCTCGGGACTAGCGGGAGGGCCGGAAGAGCAGTTCTTC. The full variable domain, with the rest looked up from reference TRBV11-1 and TRBJ2-1, is EAEVAQSPRYKITEKSQAVAFWCDPISGHATLYWYRQILGQGPELLVQFQDESVVDDSQLPKDRFSAERLKGVDSTLKIQPAELGDSAMYLCASSSGLAGGPEEQFFGPGTRLTVL.

The chain carries TRBV7-7 and TRBJ2-1; D gene uncertain. This CDR3 contains 15 residues. Germline assignment: CDR1 SSHAT and CDR2 FNYEAQ (reference sequence). Trimming removed 5 bases from V and 0 bases from J, with 11 bases in between. The CDR3 here is CASSPTIHSYNEQFF. CDR3 bases: TGTGCCAGCAGCCCAACTATTCACTCCTACAATGAGCAGTTCTTC.